A selection of T cell receptor beta chains follows, all from one sample in a study of T cell repertoires in cytomegalovirus infection. TCRdb processed the reads anew with MiXCR; each CDR3 protein has one entry. The table lists 450,000 to 600,000 distinct CDR3 sequences, under 45% of them singletons. Which antigens these TCRs recognize remains unknown. The sample in question was cultured PBMCs, obtained from culture after CMV antigen stimulation. The origin of the receptors is a human donor in good health (CMV status not recorded). Some clones in this sample may be carry-over from other donors' samples. Each CDR3 is given with its conserved first and last residue. D genes are given only for firm matches. Some rows mark clone size as missing; the rest say once, few, many or name a class of expanded clone.

D gene	V gene	CDR3 length	clone size	J gene	CDR3 protein	CDR3 DNA
.	TRBV7-8	14	.	TRBJ2-1	CASSLGTPGDEQFF	TGTGCCAGCAGCTTAGGGACGCCTGGGGATGAGCAGTTCTTC
TRBD1	TRBV12-3/TRBV12-4	14	.	TRBJ2-3	CASSYLRGRWEEYF	TGTGCCAGCAGTTATCTCAGGGGGCGCTGGGAAGAGTATTTT
.	TRBV6-2/TRBV6-3	15	.	TRBJ2-3	CASSYSPGRTDTQYF	TGTGCCAGCAGTTACTCGCCGGGGCGCACAGATACGCAGTATTTT
TRBD2	TRBV12-3/TRBV12-4	15	.	TRBJ2-1	CASSLQTSGTNEQFF	TGTGCCAGCAGTCTCCAGACTAGCGGGACAAATGAGCAGTTCTTC
.	TRBV7-2	15	many	TRBJ1-1	CASSTRSGVVTEAFF	TGTGCCAGCAGCACTCGATCGGGGGTTGTGACTGAAGCTTTCTTT
.	TRBV4-1	15	.	TRBJ1-4	CASSSTGRSNEKLFF	TGCGCCAGCAGCTCCACAGGAAGATCTAATGAAAAACTGTTTTTT
.	TRBV5-1	15	.	TRBJ2-5	CASSSSTVVGETQYF	TGCGCCAGCAGCTCCTCCACGGTTGTAGGGGAGACCCAGTACTTC
TRBD1	TRBV6-1	15	few	TRBJ1-1	CASRDKTGGDTEAFF	TGTGCCAGCAGGGATAAGACAGGGGGAGACACTGAAGCTTTCTTT
.	TRBV20-1	14	.	TRBJ1-3	CSASGPSSGNTIYF	TGCAGTGCTAGTGGGCCGTCCTCTGGAAACACCATATATTTT
TRBD1	TRBV28	14	.	TRBJ1-6	CASRDRQGGSPLHF	TGTGCCAGCAGGGACCGACAGGGCGGCTCACCCCTCCACTTT
.	TRBV5-1	15	.	TRBJ2-2	CASSSTNKNTGELFF	TGCGCCAGCAGCTCGACAAATAAGAACACCGGGGAGCTGTTTTTT
.	TRBV6-6	8	few	TRBJ1-2	CASIMLPF	TGTGCCAGCATCATGTTGCCCTTC
.	TRBV7-2	16	many	TRBJ2-1	CASSLAASSSYNEQFF	TGTGCCAGCAGCTTAGCCGCCAGCAGCTCCTACAATGAGCAGTTCTTC
.	TRBV10-3	17	.	TRBJ2-5	CAISGAGASSLQETQYF	TGTGCCATCAGTGGGGCTGGGGCAAGTTCCCTCCAAGAGACCCAGTACTTC
.	TRBV7-9	20	.	TRBJ1-3	CASSPAPGRAWGITGNTIYF	TGTGCCAGCAGCCCGGCCCCGGGACGAGCCTGGGGGATAACTGGAAACACCATATATTTT
.	TRBV12-3/TRBV12-4	11	few	TRBJ2-3	CASSLLGTQYF	TGTGCCAGCAGTCTCCTGGGTACGCAGTATTTT
.	TRBV7-6	14	few	TRBJ1-4	CASSFRPVNEKLFF	TGTGCCAGCAGCTTCCGACCGGTTAATGAAAAACTGTTTTTT
TRBD2	TRBV12-3/TRBV12-4	14	.	TRBJ2-2	CASSGLDFTGELFF	TGTGCCAGCTCGGGACTAGACTTCACCGGGGAGCTGTTTTTT
.	TRBV7-6	14	.	TRBJ2-1	CASSRSGGYNEQFF	TGTGCCAGCAGCAGGAGCGGAGGCTACAATGAGCAGTTCTTC
.	TRBV20-1	11	.	TRBJ1-2	CSARGIYGYTF	TGCAGTGCTAGAGGGATCTATGGCTACACCTTC
.	TRBV7-9	15	few	TRBJ1-1	CASSESGPSNSEAFF	TGTGCCAGCAGCGAATCGGGACCGAGCAATTCTGAAGCTTTCTTT
.	TRBV27	15	.	TRBJ2-1	CASSIRALQGDEQFF	TGTGCCAGCAGTATTCGGGCCTTACAGGGCGATGAGCAGTTCTTC
.	TRBV7-6	12	.	TRBJ1-1	CASMPSGTEAFF	TGTGCCAGCATGCCGAGTGGCACTGAAGCTTTCTTT
TRBD2	TRBV7-8	14	few	TRBJ2-7	CASSRIGLANEQYF	TGTGCCAGCAGCCGCATAGGACTAGCGAACGAGCAGTACTTC
.	TRBV12-3/TRBV12-4	15	few	TRBJ1-5	CASTFRDGRNQPQHF	TGTGCCAGCACCTTCCGAGACGGACGCAATCAGCCCCAGCATTTT
.	TRBV7-2	13	.	TRBJ2-5	CASSPMGGNTQNF	TGTGCCAGCAGCCCAATGGGGGGAAATACCCAGAACTTC
TRBD1	TRBV12-3/TRBV12-4	12	.	TRBJ1-5	CASGQGSQPQHF	TGTGCCAGCGGACAGGGATCTCAGCCCCAGCATTTT
TRBD1	TRBV7-2	16	.	TRBJ1-2	CASTLIQGLANYGYTF	TGTGCCAGCACCTTAATACAGGGGTTAGCTAACTATGGCTACACCTTC
.	TRBV6-2/TRBV6-3	14	.	TRBJ2-2	CASSWAGRTGELFF	TGTGCCAGCAGTTGGGCAGGGAGGACCGGGGAGCTGTTTTTT
.	TRBV7-9	14	.	TRBJ1-1	CASSLEASYTEAFF	TGTGCCAGCAGCTTAGAGGCCAGTTACACTGAAGCTTTCTTT
.	TRBV5-1	13	.	TRBJ2-5	CASSTGHTETQYF	TGCGCCAGCAGCACCGGACATACGGAGACCCAGTACTTC
TRBD2	TRBV20-1	15	.	TRBJ2-3	CSAGGLAGGPDTQYF	TGCAGTGCTGGAGGACTAGCGGGGGGGCCAGATACGCAGTATTTT
TRBD2	TRBV4-3	13	.	TRBJ2-3	CASSGDYTDTQYF	TGCGCCAGCAGCGGGGACTACACAGATACGCAGTATTTT
TRBD1	TRBV6-1	14	.	TRBJ1-2	CASSYMQGALGYTF	TGTGCCAGCAGTTACATGCAGGGGGCGCTTGGCTACACCTTC
TRBD2	TRBV7-2	16	few	TRBJ2-2	CASSRFGGANTGELFF	TGTGCCAGCAGCCGCTTCGGGGGGGCGAACACCGGGGAGCTGTTTTTT
.	TRBV7-2	15	.	TRBJ1-2	CASSLGPGTNYGYTF	TGTGCCAGCAGCTTAGGGCCGGGGACTAACTATGGCTACACCTTC
.	TRBV7-6	15	.	TRBJ1-5	CASSLAPMSNQPQHF	TGTGCCAGCAGCTTAGCTCCGATGAGCAATCAGCCCCAGCATTTT
.	TRBV19	15	.	TRBJ2-1	CASSIDRPSYNEQFF	TGTGCCAGTAGTATAGATCGACCCTCTTACAATGAGCAGTTCTTC
.	TRBV12-3/TRBV12-4	13	.	TRBJ2-5	CASMEAGPTTPDF	TGTGCCAGCATGGAAGCGGGCCCCACGACCCCGGACTTC
.	TRBV5-6	11	.	TRBJ2-1	CAVGGFEEQFF	TGTGCTGTGGGTGGGTTCGAAGAGCAGTTCTTC
TRBD1	TRBV11-2	18	.	TRBJ2-3	CASSLVTGQKGGTDTQYF	TGTGCCAGCAGCTTAGTTACGGGACAGAAGGGAGGCACAGATACGCAGTATTTT
TRBD2	TRBV6-8	16	.	TRBJ2-5	CASSYSIGGGGETQYF	TGTGCCAGCAGTTACTCGATAGGCGGCGGGGGAGAGACCCAGTACTTC
.	TRBV7-2	13	.	TRBJ2-3	CASSPFRPDTQYF	TGTGCCAGCAGCCCTTTTCGCCCAGATACGCAGTATTTT
TRBD1	TRBV28	15	few	TRBJ2-2	CASRDRGYLNGELFF	TGTGCCAGTCGAGACAGGGGGTATCTGAACGGGGAGCTGTTTTTT
.	TRBV7-6	14	.	TRBJ1-5	CASSLARGGQPQHF	TGTGCCAGCAGCTTAGCTCGGGGAGGGCAGCCCCAGCATTTT
.	TRBV4-3	17	few	TRBJ2-1	CASSLNPPQLSYNEQFF	TGCGCCAGCAGCCTAAATCCGCCCCAGTTATCCTACAATGAGCAGTTCTTC
.	TRBV4-2	14	.	TRBJ2-2	CASSQDKYTGELFF	TGTGCCAGCAGCCAAGATAAATACACCGGGGAGCTGTTTTTT
.	TRBV10-3	12	.	TRBJ2-3	CASRAGRDTQYF	TGTGCCTCCCGAGCAGGGCGAGATACGCAGTATTTT
TRBD2	TRBV6-2/TRBV6-3	16	.	TRBJ2-5	CASSYATSGHQETQYF	TGTGCCAGCAGTTACGCGACTAGCGGACACCAAGAGACCCAGTACTTC
.	TRBV4-3	19	.	TRBJ1-4	CASSQGWQGRMVANEKLFF	TGCGCCAGCAGCCAAGGATGGCAGGGGAGGATGGTCGCTAATGAAAAACTGTTTTTT
TRBD1	TRBV5-1	16	.	TRBJ1-4	CASSFPRQGTNEKLFF	TGCGCCAGCAGCTTCCCCCGACAGGGGACTAATGAAAAACTGTTTTTT
TRBD2	TRBV11-2	18	.	TRBJ2-7	CASSLDRLAGGPTYEQYF	TGTGCCAGCAGCTTAGATAGGCTAGCGGGAGGGCCAACCTACGAGCAGTACTTC
.	TRBV19	13	.	TRBJ1-5	CASSIAQENTQHF	TGTGCCAGTAGTATAGCCCAGGAGAATACCCAGCATTTT
.	TRBV4-2	17	.	TRBJ2-1	CASSRQITRGSYNEQFF	TGTGCCAGCAGCCGCCAGATAACCCGGGGGTCCTACAATGAGCAGTTCTTC
.	TRBV28	15	.	TRBJ1-1	CASSFGQGVYTEAFF	TGTGCCAGCAGTTTTGGGCAGGGTGTGTACACTGAAGCTTTCTTT